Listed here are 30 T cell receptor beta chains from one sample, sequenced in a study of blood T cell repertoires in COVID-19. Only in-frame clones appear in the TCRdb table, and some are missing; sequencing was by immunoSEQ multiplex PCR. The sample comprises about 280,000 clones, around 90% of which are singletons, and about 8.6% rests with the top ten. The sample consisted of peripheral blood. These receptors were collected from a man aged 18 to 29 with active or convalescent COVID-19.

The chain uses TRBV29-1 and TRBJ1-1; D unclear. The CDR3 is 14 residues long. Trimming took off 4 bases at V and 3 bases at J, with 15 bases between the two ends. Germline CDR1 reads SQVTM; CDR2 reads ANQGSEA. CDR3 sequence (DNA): TGCAGCGTTGCACTCCGAAACCTGGACACTGAAGCTTTCTTT. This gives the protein CSVALRNLDTEAFF.

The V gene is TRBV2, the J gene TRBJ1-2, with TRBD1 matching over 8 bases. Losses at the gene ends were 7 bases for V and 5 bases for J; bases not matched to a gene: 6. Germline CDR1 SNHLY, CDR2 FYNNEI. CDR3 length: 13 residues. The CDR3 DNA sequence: TGTGCCAGCATCTGGACAGGGAATTATGGCTACACCTTC. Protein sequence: CASIWTGNYGYTF. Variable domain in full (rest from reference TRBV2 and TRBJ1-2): EPEVTQTPSHQVTQMGQEVILRCVPISNHLYFYWYRQILGQKVEFLVSFYNNEISEKSEIFDDQFSVERPDGSNFTLKIRSTKLEDSAMYFCASIWTGNYGYTFGSGTRLTVV.

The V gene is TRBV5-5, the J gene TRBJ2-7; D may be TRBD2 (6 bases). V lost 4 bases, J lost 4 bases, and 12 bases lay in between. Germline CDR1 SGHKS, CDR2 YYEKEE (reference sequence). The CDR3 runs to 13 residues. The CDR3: CASSGDGSYEQYF. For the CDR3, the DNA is TGTGCCAGCAGCGGGGACGGGAGTTACGAGCAGTACTTC.

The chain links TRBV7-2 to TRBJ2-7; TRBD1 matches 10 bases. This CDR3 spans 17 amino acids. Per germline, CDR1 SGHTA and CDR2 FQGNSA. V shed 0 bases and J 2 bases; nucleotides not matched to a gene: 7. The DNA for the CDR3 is TGTGCCAGCAGCTTAGCGATCCCGACAGGGGGCCCCTACGAGCAGTACTTC. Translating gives CASSLAIPTGGPYEQYF.

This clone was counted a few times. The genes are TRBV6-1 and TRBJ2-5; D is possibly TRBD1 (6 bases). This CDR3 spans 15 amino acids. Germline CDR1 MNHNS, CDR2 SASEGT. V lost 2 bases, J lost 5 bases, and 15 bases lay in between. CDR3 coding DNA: TGTGCCAGCAGTGAAAGTTATGGGGGCCCGGAGACCCAGTACTTC. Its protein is CASSESYGGPETQYF.

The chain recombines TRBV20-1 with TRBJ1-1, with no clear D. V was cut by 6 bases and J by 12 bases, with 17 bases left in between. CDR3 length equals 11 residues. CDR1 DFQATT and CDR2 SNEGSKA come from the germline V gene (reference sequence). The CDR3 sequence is CSALEGAISFF. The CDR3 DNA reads TGCAGTGCCCTAGAGGGCGCGATATCTTTCTTT.

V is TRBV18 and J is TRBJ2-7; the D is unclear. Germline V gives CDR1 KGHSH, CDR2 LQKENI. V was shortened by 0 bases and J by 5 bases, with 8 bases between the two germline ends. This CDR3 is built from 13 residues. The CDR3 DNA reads TGTGCCAGCTCACCACCTGTTGGAGACGAGCAGTACTTC. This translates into CASSPPVGDEQYF.

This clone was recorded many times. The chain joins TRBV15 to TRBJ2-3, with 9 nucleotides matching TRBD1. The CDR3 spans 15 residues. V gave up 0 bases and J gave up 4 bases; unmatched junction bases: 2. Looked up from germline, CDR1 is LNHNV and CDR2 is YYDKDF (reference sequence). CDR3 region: CATSRETGGADTQYF. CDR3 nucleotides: TGTGCCACCAGCAGAGAAACAGGGGGCGCAGATACGCAGTATTTT.

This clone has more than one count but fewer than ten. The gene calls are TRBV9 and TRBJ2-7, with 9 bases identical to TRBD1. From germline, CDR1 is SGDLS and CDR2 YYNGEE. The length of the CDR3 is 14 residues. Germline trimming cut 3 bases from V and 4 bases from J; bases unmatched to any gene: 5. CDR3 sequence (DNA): TGTGCCAGCAGCGGGACAGGGGTAGGGTACGAGCAGTACTTC. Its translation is CASSGTGVGYEQYF.

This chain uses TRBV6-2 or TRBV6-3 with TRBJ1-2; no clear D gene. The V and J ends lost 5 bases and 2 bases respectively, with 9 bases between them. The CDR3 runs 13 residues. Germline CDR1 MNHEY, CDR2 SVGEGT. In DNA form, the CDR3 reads TGTGCCAGCAGTAGGAGCGTGAACTATGGCTACACCTTC. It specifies CASSRSVNYGYTF.

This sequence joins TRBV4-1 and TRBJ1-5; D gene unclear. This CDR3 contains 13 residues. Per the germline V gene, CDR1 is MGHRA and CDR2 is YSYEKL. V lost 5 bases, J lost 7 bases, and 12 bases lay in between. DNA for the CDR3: TGCGCCAGCAGCACACCCGCGGGACAGCCCCAGCATTTT. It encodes CASSTPAGQPQHF.

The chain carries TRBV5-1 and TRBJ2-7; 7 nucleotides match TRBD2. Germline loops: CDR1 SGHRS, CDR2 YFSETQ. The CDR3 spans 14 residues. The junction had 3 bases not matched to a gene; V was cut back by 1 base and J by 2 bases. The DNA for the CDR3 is TGCGCCAGCAGCTTGAACAGCGGGGCCTACGAGCAGTACTTC. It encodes CASSLNSGAYEQYF.

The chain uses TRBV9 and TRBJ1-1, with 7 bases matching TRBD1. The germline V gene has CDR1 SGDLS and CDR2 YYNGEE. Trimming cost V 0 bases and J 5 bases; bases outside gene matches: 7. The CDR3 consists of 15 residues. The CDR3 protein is CASSVGAGGGTEAFF. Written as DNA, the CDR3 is TGTGCCAGCAGCGTAGGAGCAGGGGGTGGGACTGAAGCTTTCTTT.

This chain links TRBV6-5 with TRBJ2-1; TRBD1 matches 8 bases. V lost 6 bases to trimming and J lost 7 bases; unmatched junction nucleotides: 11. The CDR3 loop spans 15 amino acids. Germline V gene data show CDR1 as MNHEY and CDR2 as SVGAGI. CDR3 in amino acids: CASRRDRGPLNEQFF. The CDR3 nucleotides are TGTGCCAGCAGGAGAGACAGGGGACCCCTAAATGAGCAGTTCTTC.

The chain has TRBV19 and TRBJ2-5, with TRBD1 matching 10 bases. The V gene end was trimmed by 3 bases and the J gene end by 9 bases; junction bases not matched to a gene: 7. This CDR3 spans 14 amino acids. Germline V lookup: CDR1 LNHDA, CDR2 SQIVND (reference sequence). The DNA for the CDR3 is TGTGCCAGTAGTATTCTGGGACAGGGGCTGGCCCAGTACTTC. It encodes CASSILGQGLAQYF.

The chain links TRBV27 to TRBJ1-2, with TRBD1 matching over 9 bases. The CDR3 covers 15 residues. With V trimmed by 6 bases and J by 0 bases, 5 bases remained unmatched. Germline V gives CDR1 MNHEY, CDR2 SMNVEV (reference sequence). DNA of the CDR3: TGTGCCAGCAGACAACAGGGGGCCCCTAACTATGGCTACACCTTC. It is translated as CASRQQGAPNYGYTF.

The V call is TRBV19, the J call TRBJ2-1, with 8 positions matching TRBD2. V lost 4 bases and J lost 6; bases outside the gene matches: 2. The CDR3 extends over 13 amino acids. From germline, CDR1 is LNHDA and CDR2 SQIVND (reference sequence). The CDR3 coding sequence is TGTGCCAGTAGTACCGCGGGGGGCAATGAGCAGTTCTTC. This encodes CASSTAGGNEQFF. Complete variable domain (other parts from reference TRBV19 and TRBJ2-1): DGGITQSPKYLFRKEGQNVTLSCEQNLNHDAMYWYRQDPGQGLRLIYYSQIVNDFQKGDIAEGYSVSREKKESFPLTVTSAQKNPTAFYLCASSTAGGNEQFFGPGTRLTVL.

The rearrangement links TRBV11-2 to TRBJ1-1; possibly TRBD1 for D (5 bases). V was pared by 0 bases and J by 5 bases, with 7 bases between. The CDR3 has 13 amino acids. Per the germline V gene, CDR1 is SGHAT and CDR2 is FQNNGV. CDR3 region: CASSLDRVTEAFF. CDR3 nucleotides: TGTGCCAGCAGCTTAGACAGGGTTACTGAAGCTTTCTTT. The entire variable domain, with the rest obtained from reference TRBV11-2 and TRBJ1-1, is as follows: EAGVAQSPRYKIIEKRQSVAFWCNPISGHATLYWYQQILGQGPKLLIQFQNNGVVDDSQLPKDRFSAERLKGVDSTLKIQPAKLEDSAVYLCASSLDRVTEAFFGQGTRLTVV.

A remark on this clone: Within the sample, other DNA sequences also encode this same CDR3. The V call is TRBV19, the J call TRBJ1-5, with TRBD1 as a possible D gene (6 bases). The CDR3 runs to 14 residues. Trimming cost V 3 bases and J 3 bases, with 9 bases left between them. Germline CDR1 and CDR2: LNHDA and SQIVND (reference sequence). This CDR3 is CASSMDRINQPQHF. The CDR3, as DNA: TGTGCCAGTAGTATGGACAGAATCAATCAGCCCCAGCATTTT. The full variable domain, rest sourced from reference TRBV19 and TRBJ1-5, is DGGITQSPKYLFRKEGQNVTLSCEQNLNHDAMYWYRQDPGQGLRLIYYSQIVNDFQKGDIAEGYSVSREKKESFPLTVTSAQKNPTAFYLCASSMDRINQPQHFGDGTRLSIL.

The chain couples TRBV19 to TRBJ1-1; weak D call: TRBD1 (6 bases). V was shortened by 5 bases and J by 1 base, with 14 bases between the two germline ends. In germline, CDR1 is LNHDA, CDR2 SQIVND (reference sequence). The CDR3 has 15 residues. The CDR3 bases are TGTGCCAGTAGTGTGAGGACAGTGGGGAACACTGAAGCTTTCTTT. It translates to CASSVRTVGNTEAFF.

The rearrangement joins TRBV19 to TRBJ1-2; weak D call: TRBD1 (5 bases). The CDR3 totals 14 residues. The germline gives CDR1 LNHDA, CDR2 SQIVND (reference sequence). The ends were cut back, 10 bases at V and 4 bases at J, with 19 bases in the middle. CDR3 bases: TGTGCCACTTGGGGCAGATTAGCCGGCTATGGCTACACCTTC. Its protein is CATWGRLAGYGYTF.

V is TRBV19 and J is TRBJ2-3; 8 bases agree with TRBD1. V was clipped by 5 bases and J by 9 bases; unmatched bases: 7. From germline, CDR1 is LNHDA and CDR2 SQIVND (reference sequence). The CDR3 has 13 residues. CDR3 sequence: CASSPPGQATQYF. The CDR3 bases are TGTGCCAGTAGTCCCCCGGGACAGGCGACGCAGTATTTT.

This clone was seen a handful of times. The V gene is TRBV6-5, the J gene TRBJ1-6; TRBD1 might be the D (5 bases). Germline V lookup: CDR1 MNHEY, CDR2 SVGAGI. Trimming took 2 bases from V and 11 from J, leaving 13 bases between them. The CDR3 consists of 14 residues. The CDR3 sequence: CASSYGRGVAPLHF. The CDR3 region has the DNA TGTGCCAGCAGTTACGGGCGGGGGGTGGCACCCCTCCACTTT.

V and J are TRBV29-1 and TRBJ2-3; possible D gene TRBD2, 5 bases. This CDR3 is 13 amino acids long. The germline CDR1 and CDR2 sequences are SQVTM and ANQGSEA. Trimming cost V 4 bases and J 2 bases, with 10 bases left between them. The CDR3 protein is CSVVQLATDTQYF. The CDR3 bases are TGCAGCGTTGTTCAGCTAGCCACAGATACGCAGTATTTT.

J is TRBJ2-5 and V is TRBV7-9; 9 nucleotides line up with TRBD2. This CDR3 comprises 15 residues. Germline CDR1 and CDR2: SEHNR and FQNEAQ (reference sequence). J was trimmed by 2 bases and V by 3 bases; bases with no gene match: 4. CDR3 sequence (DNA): TGTGCCAGCAGCTTTAGCGGGGGCGATCAAGAGACCCAGTACTTC. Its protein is CASSFSGGDQETQYF.

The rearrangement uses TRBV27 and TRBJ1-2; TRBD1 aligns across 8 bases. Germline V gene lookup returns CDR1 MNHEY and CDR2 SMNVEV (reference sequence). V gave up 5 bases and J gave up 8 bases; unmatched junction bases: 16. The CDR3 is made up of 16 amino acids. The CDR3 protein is CASSPAWTGKARGYTF. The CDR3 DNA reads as TGTGCCAGCAGTCCGGCTTGGACAGGGAAGGCTAGGGGCTACACCTTC.

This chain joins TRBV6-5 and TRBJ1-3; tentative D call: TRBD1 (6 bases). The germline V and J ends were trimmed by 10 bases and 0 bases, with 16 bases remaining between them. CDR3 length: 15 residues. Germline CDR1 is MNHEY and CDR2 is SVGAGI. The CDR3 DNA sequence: TGTGCCACCCTTCAGGGGTCAAACTCTGGAAACACCATATATTTT. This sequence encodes CATLQGSNSGNTIYF.

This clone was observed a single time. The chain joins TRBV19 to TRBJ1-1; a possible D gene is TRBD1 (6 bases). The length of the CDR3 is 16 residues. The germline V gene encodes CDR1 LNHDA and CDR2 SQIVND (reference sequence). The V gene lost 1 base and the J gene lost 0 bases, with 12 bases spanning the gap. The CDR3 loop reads CASSIGSGALNTEAFF. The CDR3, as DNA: TGTGCCAGTAGTATAGGGTCAGGGGCACTGAACACTGAAGCTTTCTTT.

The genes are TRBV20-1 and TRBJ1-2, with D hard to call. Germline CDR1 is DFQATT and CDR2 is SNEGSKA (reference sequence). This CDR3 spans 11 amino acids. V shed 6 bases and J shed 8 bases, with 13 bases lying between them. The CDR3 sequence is CSATTRVGYTF. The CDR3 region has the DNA TGCAGTGCCACCACTCGGGTCGGCTACACCTTC.

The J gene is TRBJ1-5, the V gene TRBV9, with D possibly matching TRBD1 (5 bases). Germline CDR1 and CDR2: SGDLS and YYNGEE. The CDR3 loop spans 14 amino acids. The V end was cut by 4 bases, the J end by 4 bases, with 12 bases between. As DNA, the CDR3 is TGTGCCAGCAGCCCCGGAGGGGTTAATCAGCCCCAGCATTTT. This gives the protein CASSPGGVNQPQHF. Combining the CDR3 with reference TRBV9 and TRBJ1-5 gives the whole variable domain DSGVTQTPKHLITATGQRVTLRCSPRSGDLSVYWYQQSLDQGLQFLIQYYNGEERAKGNILERFSAQQFPDLHSELNLSSLELGDSALYFCASSPGGVNQPQHFGDGTRLSIL.